These 11 T cell receptor beta chains came from one sample sequenced in a study of metastatic and nonmetastatic thyroid tumors. From the PCR reads, TCRdb re-called clones with MiXCR. The table lists roughly 7,000 clones, roughly a third of them singletons. All patients were treatment-naive before thyroid surgery. The sample taken for sequencing was adjacent normal tissue. Source of these receptors: a female donor with papillary thyroid cancer or a benign thyroid nodule (not recorded which). Some clones in this sample may be carry-over from other donors' samples.

The rearrangement joins TRBV27 to TRBJ2-3; tentatively, D is TRBD1 (5 bases). CDR1 and CDR2 (germline): MNHEY, SMNVEV (reference sequence). The CDR3 is 13 amino acids. V dropped 9 bases and J dropped 2 bases, with 12 bases sitting between them. The CDR3 DNA is TGTGCCAGTATATCAGGGCTCACAGATACGCAGTATTTT. Translation: CASISGLTDTQYF.

There are many counts of this clone. The chain carries TRBV27 and TRBJ2-1, with a possible D match to TRBD2 (6 bases). The germline gives CDR1 MNHEY, CDR2 SMNVEV (reference sequence). Trimming removed 5 bases from V and 9 bases from J, with 14 bases in between. CDR3 length: 13 residues. The DNA of the CDR3 is TGTGCCAGCAGTCTTGGGGGGTTTGGTGAGCAGTTCTTC. It yields the protein CASSLGGFGEQFF.

The table lists this clone with a count of one. Mismatch with germline at one junction end may stem from a read error. The rearrangement uses TRBV6-5 and TRBJ1-6; perhaps TRBD1 as D (6 bases). Germline CDR1 and CDR2: MNHEY and SVGAGI. The CDR3 sequence is 15 residues long. The CDR3 DNA reads as TGTGCCAGAAGTAACTCTCGGACAGTAGAATCACCCCTCCCCTTT. This codes for CARSNSRTVESPLPF.

This clone turned up a few times. The chain uses TRBV6-5 and TRBJ2-1, with TRBD2 matching 8 bases. V lost 0 bases and J lost 1; bases outside the gene matches: 5. The germline CDR1 and CDR2 sequences are MNHEY and SVGAGI. The CDR3 totals 17 residues. Here the CDR3 reads CASSYSSTSGSYNEQFF. The CDR3 DNA sequence: TGTGCCAGCAGTTACTCATCTACTAGCGGATCCTACAATGAGCAGTTCTTC.

This clone ranks as medium-sized (0.01 to 0.1%). The chain links TRBV27 to TRBJ1-1, with D uncertain. The CDR3 is made up of 14 amino acids. V was shortened by 0 bases and J by 5 bases, with 10 bases between the two germline ends. CDR1 is MNHEY and CDR2 is SMNVEV in the germline V gene (reference sequence). The CDR3 DNA reads as TGTGCCAGCAGTTTATCTGGGAGTGGGACTGAAGCTTTCTTT. Protein sequence: CASSLSGSGTEAFF.

The CDR3 sequence: CAWLWKVNEQFF. DNA for the CDR3: TGTGCCTGGCTCTGGAAAGTCAATGAGCAGTTCTTC. V usage is TRBV30 and J usage is TRBJ2-1, with D unresolved. CDR1 GTSNPN and CDR2 SVGIG come from the germline V gene (reference sequence). The length of the CDR3 is 12 residues. With 5 bases removed from V and 6 bases from J, the gap between germline ends came to 11 bases.

As concerns this clone: Compared with germline, one end of the junction differs, possibly owing to a read error. Additional DNA sequences in this sample encode the identical CDR3. The DNA of the CDR3 is TGTGCAAGTAGTGAAGGACCTCTCTATCGGACACCACTCCACTTT. Protein: CASSEGPLYRTPLHF. This chain links TRBV2 with TRBJ1-6, with D maybe TRBD1 (5 bases). Germline assignment: CDR1 SNHLY and CDR2 FYNNEI. This CDR3 region has 15 residues. Supplemented by reference TRBV2 and TRBJ1-6, the full variable domain reads EPEVTQTPSHQVTQMGQEVILRCVPISNHLYFYWYRQILGQKVEFLVSFYNNEISEKSEIFDDQFSVERPDGSNFTLKIRSTKLEDSAMYFCASSEGPLYRTPLHFGNGTRLTVT.

The chain is built from TRBV28 and TRBJ1-2, with TRBD1 matching over 9 bases. Germline trimming cut 5 bases from V and 5 bases from J; bases unmatched to any gene: 9. Germline loops: CDR1 MDHEN, CDR2 SYDVKM. The CDR3 length is 15 residues. CDR3 in amino acids: CASSLRTGEYYGYTF. The CDR3, as DNA: TGTGCCAGCAGTCTCAGGACAGGGGAATATTATGGCTACACCTTC.

This clone showed up many times. The conserved phenylalanine or tryptophan is not found at the CDR3 terminus, so this likely reflects a read error. The limits of the CDR3 on the DNA are not certain, so only TCRdb's listed CDR3 is given. The gene calls are TRBV7-2 and TRBJ2-1; the tabulated D call, TRBD2, remains unverified against the DNA. The CDR3 is 9 amino acids long, termini counted. Germline V lookup: CDR1 SGHTA, CDR2 FQGNSA. CDR3: CASSMTLAG.

The chain employs TRBV6-1 and TRBJ2-2; TRBD1 matches 9 bases. The J segment lost 4 bases and the V segment lost 5 bases, leaving 5 bases of the junction unmatched. CDR1 MNHNS and CDR2 SASEGT come from the germline V gene. This CDR3 contains 15 residues. This CDR3 reads CASSPGQGITGELFF. The DNA of the CDR3 is TGTGCCAGCAGTCCAGGACAGGGGATCACCGGGGAGCTGTTTTTT.

With respect to this clone: The sample carries other DNA sequences with the same CDR3. The chain links TRBV5-6 to TRBJ2-7, with D tentatively TRBD2 (5 bases). This CDR3 region has 16 residues. The V gene's germline CDR1 is SGHDT and CDR2 YYEEEE. V was trimmed by 3 bases and J by 0 bases, leaving 16 bases between them. The CDR3: CASSWGGAVSSYEQYF. The DNA for the CDR3 is TGTGCCAGCAGCTGGGGTGGAGCGGTGAGCTCCTACGAGCAGTACTTC.